The present T cell receptor (beta chain) was sequenced within a study of T-cell reconstitution after alpha-beta-depleted transplantation in children. Study-level results: Where alpha-beta T cells came from about two months after transplant was reportedly several hundred expanded graft clones. Day-60 TCRbeta diversity that was high in some patients was derived from surviving recipient T cells and thymic progenitors.

About this clonotype: Its specificity is unknown.

CDR1 is DFQATT, CDR2 SNEGSKA, per germline (reference sequence). CDR3 size: 14 residues. With 2 bases removed from V and 4 bases from J, the gap between germline ends came to 14 bases. Molecular barcoding with unique molecular identifiers was used for the TCRbeta library. TCRdb re-analysed the PCR reads in MiXCR, keeping a single row per CDR3 protein. The table includes some 350,000 distinct CDR3 sequences, roughly 17% detected once. This TCR derives from a male patient under 10 years old who had a stem cell transplant for acute lymphoblastic leukemia, so the T cells may come from the graft donor. The rearrangement uses TRBV20-1 and TRBJ1-1; no definite D call. The starting material was PBMCs, mostly from graft donor cells, obtained 360 days after TCRalphabeta/CD19-depleted stem cell transplant. CDR3 residues: CSARRPGWSTEAFF. The CDR3 DNA sequence: TGCAGTGCTAGAAGGCCAGGTTGGAGCACTGAAGCTTTCTTT.